This TCR beta chain originates from a study of human T cells and chemical hapten exposure. Looking at the study overall: Reading of the patch tests, which applied 0.01% DPC to the upper back, occurred at 6 days.

The CDR3 is 15 residues long. V dropped 3 bases and J dropped 3; count of bases not matched to a gene: 7. CDR1 and CDR2 (germline): SGDLS, YYNGEE. The library tagged individual cDNA molecules with unique molecular identifiers. TCRdb ran MiXCR on the RACE reads and lists one entry per CDR3 protein. This sample has roughly 380,000 distinct CDR3 sequences; less than 6.5% occur once, and the top ten carry 2.6%. Findings and caveats of the study: There was no change with DPC sensitization in TCRs above 1 in 1000 frequency.

This clonotype showed up just a few times. Its specificity is not known. Time point reported: pre-sensitization, week 0. Sample treatment: therapeutic diphenylcyclopropenone sensitization with weekly scalp DPC. Those who donated were patients with alopecia, 18 to 70 years of age, and suitable for DPC. The V and J genes are TRBV9 and TRBJ2-7, with 9 positions matching TRBD2. This TCR was sampled from a woman aged 45-59 years with alopecia areata. Some clones in this sample may be carry-over from other donors' samples. Sequencing used whole blood, obtained in connection with sensitization to the hapten diphenylcyclopropenone (DPC). DNA for the CDR3: TGTGCCAGCAGCGCTCATAGCGGGAGCCTCTACGAGCAGTACTTC. Residues: CASSAHSGSLYEQYF.